Shown below are 27 T cell receptor beta chains from a single sample sequenced in a study of T cells in Graves' hyperthyroidism and ophthalmopathy. Amplification of TCR beta CDR3 regions was performed using RNA transcripts as template. First-round RT-PCR targeting the TCR CDR3 was performed with the HTBI primer set. TCRdb reprocessed the multiplex PCR reads with MiXCR, giving one entry per CDR3 protein. Altogether 620,000 or so distinct CDR3 sequences are present, 13% to 15% being singletons, with the ten largest covering roughly an eighth. Sequenced material: blood. The origin of the receptors is a woman aged 45-65 years with Graves' ophthalmopathy.

This clonotype was recorded at least ten times. The chain has TRBV12-3 or TRBV12-4 and TRBJ2-7; no firm D call. The V end was cut by 6 bases, the J end by 0 bases, with 9 bases between. The CDR3 has 13 residues. The CDR3 loop reads CASSDGYSYEQYF. The DNA of the CDR3 is TGTGCCAGCAGCGACGGATACTCCTACGAGCAGTACTTC.

CDR3 DNA: TGTGCCAGTAGTATTGGGACAGCTGATCAGCCCCAGCATTTT. It yields the protein CASSIGTADQPQHF. The chain carries TRBV19 and TRBJ1-5; 7 bases agree with TRBD1. This CDR3 has 14 amino acids. The trim removed 3 bases at V and 5 bases at J, leaving 4 bases unmatched. Looked up from germline, CDR1 is LNHDA and CDR2 is SQIVND (reference sequence).

This clonotype was detected ten times or more. V usage is TRBV11-2 and J usage is TRBJ2-1; 11 nucleotides line up with TRBD1. V shed 5 bases, J shed 4 bases, and the junction held 4 bases outside the gene matches. CDR1 is SGHAT, CDR2 FQNNGV, per germline. The CDR3 contains 15 residues. The CDR3 DNA sequence: TGTGCCAGCAGCCGGACAGGGGGCGAGTACAATGAGCAGTTCTTC. This sequence encodes CASSRTGGEYNEQFF.

This clonotype was detected only a few times. The rearrangement uses TRBV5-1 and TRBJ2-1; D might be TRBD2 (6 bases). Germline CDR1 is SGHRS and CDR2 is YFSETQ. Trimming left V 1 base short and J 6 bases short, with 17 bases between. CDR3 length: 16 amino acids. The CDR3: CASSLMPASDTNEQFF. CDR3 nucleotide sequence: TGCGCCAGCAGCTTGATGCCGGCTAGCGACACCAATGAGCAGTTCTTC.

This clonotype was found many times. This chain joins TRBV28 and TRBJ1-1; the D gene is possibly TRBD1 (6 bases). V was shortened by 5 bases and J by 3 bases, with 10 bases between the two germline ends. CDR1 is MDHEN, CDR2 SYDVKM, per germline. CDR3 length: 13 amino acids. The CDR3 DNA reads as TGTGCCAGCAGTAAGACAGGACACACTGAAGCTTTCTTT. Its translation is CASSKTGHTEAFF.

The chain uses TRBV5-1 and TRBJ2-7, with 9 bases fitting TRBD2. CDR3 length: 16 residues. V dropped 3 bases and J dropped 4; count of bases not matched to a gene: 11. The V gene's germline CDR1 is SGHRS and CDR2 YFSETQ. This chain's CDR3 is CASSSLAGKDPYEQYF. CDR3 coding DNA: TGCGCCAGCAGCTCCCTAGCGGGGAAGGACCCTTACGAGCAGTACTTC.

In this sample, this clonotype turned up many times. This rearrangement joins TRBV2 to TRBJ2-1, with 7 bases fitting TRBD1. This CDR3 contains 15 residues. Germline V gene sequence: CDR1 SNHLY, CDR2 FYNNEI. V lost 8 bases and J lost 0; bases outside the gene matches: 7. The CDR3 DNA sequence: TGTGCCAGCGCCTTAGGACAGGTCTCCTACAATGAGCAGTTCTTC. As protein: CASALGQVSYNEQFF. The full variable domain, completed using reference TRBV2 and TRBJ2-1, is EPEVTQTPSHQVTQMGQEVILRCVPISNHLYFYWYRQILGQKVEFLVSFYNNEISEKSEIFDDQFSVERPDGSNFTLKIRSTKLEDSAMYFCASALGQVSYNEQFFGPGTRLTVL.

The V call is TRBV4-2, the J call TRBJ2-7; TRBD1 matches at 7 bases. Germline values: CDR1 LGHNA, CDR2 YNFKEQ. V dropped 0 bases and J dropped 3; count of bases not matched to a gene: 5. CDR3 length: 15 residues. The CDR3 loop reads CASSQDRQGRYEQYF. DNA for the CDR3: TGTGCCAGCAGCCAAGATCGACAGGGCCGCTACGAGCAGTACTTC.

The chain carries TRBV15 and TRBJ1-4, with D perhaps matching TRBD1 (6 bases). CDR3 length: 16 residues. Between the trimmed V and J ends, which lost 1 base and 5 bases, there was a span of 14 bases. Germline V lookup: CDR1 LNHNV, CDR2 YYDKDF (reference sequence). This chain's CDR3 is CATSRGNGQTNEKLFF. The DNA for the CDR3 is TGTGCCACCAGCAGAGGCAACGGACAGACGAATGAAAAACTGTTTTTT.

Comments on this clonotype: A much larger clone lies a single base off, so this may be a read error. This sequence joins TRBV2 and TRBJ2-7; 7 nucleotides agree with TRBD1. The ends lost 4 bases at V and 9 bases at J; junction bases unmatched: 6. CDR3 size: 12 residues. From germline, CDR1 is SNHLY and CDR2 FYNNEI. CDR3 sequence: CASSGDSGGQYF. CDR3 bases: TGTGCCAGCAGTGGGGACAGCGGCGGGCAGTACTTC.

This clonotype was counted ten times or more. This rearrangement joins TRBV6-1 to TRBJ2-1; 10 bases align to TRBD2. Germline CDR1 is MNHNS and CDR2 is SASEGT. Trimming took 6 bases from V and 5 from J; bases not matched to a gene: 7. This CDR3 has 15 amino acids. The CDR3 bases are TGTGCCAGCAGGGGATGGACTAGCGGTCACAATGAGCAGTTCTTC. Translation gives CASRGWTSGHNEQFF.

This sequence joins TRBV6-6 and TRBJ2-5; 8 bases are shared with TRBD2. V was clipped by 0 bases and J by 2 bases; unmatched bases: 11. CDR3 length: 18 residues. Germline assignment: CDR1 MNHNY and CDR2 SVGAGI (reference sequence). This chain's CDR3 is CASSYSPRSGSGQETQYF. The CDR3 DNA reads as TGTGCCAGCAGTTACTCCCCCCGGAGCGGGAGTGGTCAAGAGACCCAGTACTTC.

This clonotype was observed a handful of times. As DNA, the CDR3 is TGTGCCAGCAGCTTATCGTCCCGGGACACAGATACGCAGTATTTT. Translation: CASSLSSRDTDTQYF. The V gene is TRBV7-9, the J gene TRBJ2-3, with D possibly matching TRBD2 (5 bases). The germline V gene has CDR1 SEHNR and CDR2 FQNEAQ (reference sequence). Trimming stripped 2 bases from V and 2 bases from J, with 11 bases between. The CDR3 loop spans 15 amino acids.

This clonotype occurred many times. This chain links TRBV7-3 with TRBJ2-3; 9 nucleotides agree with TRBD2. This CDR3 spans 16 amino acids. Germline CDR1 reads SGHTA; CDR2 reads FQGTGA. The J segment lost 1 base and the V segment lost 5 bases, leaving 7 bases of the junction unmatched. In DNA form, the CDR3 reads TGTGCCAGCAGCCCACAAAGGACTAGCGGCACAGATACGCAGTATTTT. Amino acid sequence: CASSPQRTSGTDTQYF.

This clonotype has at least ten counts. The rearrangement joins TRBV9 to TRBJ2-7, with 9 positions matching TRBD2. From germline, CDR1 is SGDLS and CDR2 YYNGEE. CDR3 length: 14 residues. V gave up 2 bases and J gave up 8 bases; unmatched junction bases: 8. This chain's CDR3 is CASSVDLAGNKQYF. In DNA, the CDR3 is TGTGCCAGCAGCGTTGACCTAGCGGGAAATAAGCAGTACTTC.

This clonotype was counted at least ten times. The genes are TRBV7-9 and TRBJ1-2, with 12 bases lining up with TRBD1. The CDR3 has 14 residues. Per the germline V gene, CDR1 is SEHNR and CDR2 is FQNEAQ (reference sequence). Trimming removed 4 bases from V and 6 bases from J; junction bases left unmatched: 3. For the CDR3, the DNA is TGTGCCAGCAGCTGGGGACAGGGGGCGAATGGCTACACCTTC. Protein: CASSWGQGANGYTF.

This clonotype was counted many times. The rearrangement uses TRBV7-9 and TRBJ1-5; D uncertain. Germline V lookup: CDR1 SEHNR, CDR2 FQNEAQ (reference sequence). V was shortened by 2 bases and J by 3 bases, with 17 bases between the two germline ends. The CDR3 totals 17 residues. CDR3 coding DNA: TGTGCCAGCAGCTTATACTCCTCTTCGGACCTCAATCAGCCCCAGCATTTT. As protein: CASSLYSSSDLNQPQHF.

The V and J genes are TRBV19 and TRBJ2-3; TRBD2 aligns across 9 bases. V trimming: 8 bases; J trimming: 5 bases; junction bases outside the gene matches: 17. CDR1 LNHDA and CDR2 SQIVND come from the germline V gene (reference sequence). The CDR3 is made up of 17 amino acids. DNA of the CDR3: TGTGCCAGTTCCAAGGTCGTGGTAGCGGGAGTAAGAGATACGCAGTATTTT. This codes for CASSKVVVAGVRDTQYF.

The chain is built from TRBV4-2 and TRBJ1-1; D is unresolved. This CDR3 comprises 12 residues. V was cut by 1 base and J by 7 bases, with 7 bases left in between. Germline CDR1 is LGHNA and CDR2 is YNFKEQ. DNA of the CDR3: TGTGCCAGCAGCCAAGTTTTCGGTGAAGCTTTCTTT. Translating it yields CASSQVFGEAFF.

This clonotype has at least ten counts. The gene calls are TRBV5-8 and TRBJ1-1; D gene uncertain. Germline V gene sequence: CDR1 SGHTS, CDR2 YDEGEE. V shed 0 bases and J shed 1 base, with 13 bases lying between them. The CDR3 is 16 amino acids. In DNA form, the CDR3 reads TGTGCCAGCAGCTTGGCAGCCAACCTACAGAACACTGAAGCTTTCTTT. This sequence encodes CASSLAANLQNTEAFF.

This clonotype was seen ten or more times. The chain employs TRBV6-1 and TRBJ2-2; 7 nucleotides match TRBD1. J was trimmed by 4 bases and V by 5 bases; bases with no gene match: 4. CDR3 length: 14 residues. In germline, CDR1 is MNHNS, CDR2 SASEGT. CDR3 loop: CASSLRTGTGELFF. CDR3 in DNA: TGTGCCAGCAGTCTCCGGACAGGCACCGGGGAGCTGTTTTTT.

This clonotype was observed at least ten times. This chain joins TRBV12-3 or TRBV12-4 and TRBJ2-5, with 9 bases that match TRBD1. The length of the CDR3 is 15 residues. Unmatched junction bases numbered 7, after V lost 3 bases and J lost 5 bases. The CDR3 loop is CASSFAGTGLETQYF. In DNA form, the CDR3 reads TGTGCCAGCAGTTTCGCCGGGACAGGGTTGGAGACCCAGTACTTC.

This clonotype was counted a few times. The chain is built from TRBV5-5 and TRBJ2-2; 13 positions match TRBD2. Germline lookup yields CDR1 SGHKS and CDR2 YYEKEE (reference sequence). The J segment lost 1 base and the V segment lost 2 bases, leaving 5 bases of the junction unmatched. The CDR3 contains 18 residues. CDR3 in DNA: TGTGCCAGCAGCTTTACTAGCGGGAGGGCCTTGAACACCGGGGAGCTGTTTTTT. Its translation: CASSFTSGRALNTGELFF.

Many counts were recorded for this clonotype. The chain recombines TRBV24-1 with TRBJ1-1, with a possible D match to TRBD1 (5 bases). The CDR3 has 13 amino acids. CDR1 is KGHDR, CDR2 SFDVKD, per germline. V was trimmed by 7 bases and J by 2 bases, leaving 10 bases between them. The CDR3 nucleotides are TGTGCCACCAGCAGGGCCGGAAACACTGAAGCTTTCTTT. Its protein product is CATSRAGNTEAFF.

At least ten counts were recorded for this clonotype. This chain connects TRBV24-1 to TRBJ2-1; TRBD1 agrees at 7 bases. The trim removed 2 bases at V and 5 bases at J, leaving 2 bases unmatched. Germline loops: CDR1 KGHDR, CDR2 SFDVKD. CDR3 length: 14 amino acids. CDR3 in DNA: TGTGCCACCAGTGATTGGGACAGTGACAATGAGCAGTTCTTC. The encoded protein is CATSDWDSDNEQFF.

This clonotype has just a few counts. Compared with germline, one end of the junction differs, possibly owing to a read error. The chain uses TRBV7-7 and TRBJ2-5; 10 bases map to TRBD2. CDR1 is SSHAT and CDR2 is FNYEAQ in the germline V gene (reference sequence). The CDR3 covers 15 residues. The CDR3 DNA sequence: TGTGCTAGCAGCTCTGCTAGCGGGAGTTCAGAGACCCAGTACTTC. Translated, it gives CASSSASGSSETQYF.

This clonotype was seen many times. The J gene is TRBJ1-2, the V gene TRBV5-1, with TRBD1 matching over 9 bases. V lost 1 base to trimming and J lost 8 bases; unmatched junction nucleotides: 9. The CDR3 runs to 15 residues. Germline CDR1 and CDR2: SGHRS and YFSETQ. CDR3 nucleotides: TGCGCCAGCAGCTTGTTTACAGGGGGCGATCCGGGCTACACCTTC. Translated: CASSLFTGGDPGYTF.